Here is one T cell receptor (beta chain) with its context. Its antigen is unknown. Trimming took 0 bases from V and 3 from J; bases not matched to a gene: 1. The germline V gene has CDR1 LGHNA and CDR2 YNFKEQ. The CDR3 extends over 14 amino acids. TCRdb re-called the reads with MiXCR, one entry per CDR3 protein. The table has about 83,000 distinct CDR3 sequences, 25% to 35% seen once. The source of the sample is a study of T cell repertoires in cytomegalovirus infection. Sequencing was performed on CD8+ T cells from cultured PBMCs, taken from culture after CMV antigen stimulation. The TCR originated in a human donor in good health (CMV status not recorded). Some clones in this sample may be carry-over from other donors' samples. This rearrangement joins TRBV4-2 to TRBJ1-1; 7 positions agree with TRBD1. This CDR3 is CASSQDQGDTEAFF. DNA of the CDR3: TGTGCCAGCAGCCAAGATCAGGGGGACACTGAAGCTTTCTTT.